These T cell receptor beta chains were read from a single sample in a study of blood T cell repertoires in COVID-19. The table came from immunoSEQ multiplex PCR; TCRdb's copy has only in-frame clones and leaves some out. Among over 130,000 clones listed, more than 75% were seen once. Material: peripheral blood. The receptors were sampled from a woman of 80 years or more with acute or convalescent COVID-19. Each CDR3 is given with its conserved first and last residue. Each record gives: CDR3 length, J gene, D gene, V gene, clone size, CDR3 DNA, CDR3 protein. D genes are given only for firm matches. The listing skips clone size in some rows; elsewhere it reads once, few, many or a size class.

>16|TRBJ2-5|TRBD1|TRBV24-1|.
TGTGCCACCAGTGAATCCCACGGACAGGGTTGGGAGACCCAGTACTTC
CATSESHGQGWETQYF
>13|TRBJ1-2|.|TRBV12-3/TRBV12-4|.
TGTGCCAGCAGTTTTGGGCAGATCTATGGCTACACCTTC
CASSFGQIYGYTF
>14|TRBJ2-3|TRBD2|TRBV29-1|few
TGCAGCGTTGATTTCGCGGGGGGTACAGATACGCAGTATTTT
CSVDFAGGTDTQYF
>14|TRBJ1-3|.|TRBV4-2|once
TGTGCCAGCAGCCCCGCCGGGAACCAAAACACCATATATTTT
CASSPAGNQNTIYF
>15|TRBJ1-6|.|TRBV4-1|.
TGCGCCAGCAGCCAAGAGGGAGAGGGGGATTCACCCCTCCACTTT
CASSQEGEGDSPLHF
>13|TRBJ1-3|.|TRBV11-2|.
TGTGCCAGCAGCTTCGTTACTGGAAACACCATATATTTT
CASSFVTGNTIYF
>14|TRBJ2-5|TRBD2|TRBV3-1/TRBV3-2|.
TGTGCCAGCAGCCAACCGGGACTAGCGGAGACCCAGTACTTC
CASSQPGLAETQYF
>14|TRBJ1-3|.|TRBV15|.
TGTGCCACCAGCAGAGATCTCTTGGGGGGCACCATATATTTT
CATSRDLLGGTIYF
>15|TRBJ2-7|.|TRBV27|.
TGTGCCAGCAGCTACGTCCCGGGACACCAAAACGAGCAGTACTTC
CASSYVPGHQNEQYF
>15|TRBJ2-2|TRBD1|TRBV4-1|.
TGCGCCAGCAGCCAAAAGACAGGGGTCACCGGGGAGCTGTTTTTT
CASSQKTGVTGELFF
>13|TRBJ1-5|.|TRBV3-1/TRBV3-2|.
TGTGCCAGCAGCCCTTCTCCCGATCAGCCCCAGCATTTT
CASSPSPDQPQHF
>12|TRBJ1-1|.|TRBV2|.
TGTGCCAGCAGTGAGAGGGTCACTGAAGCTTTCTTT
CASSERVTEAFF
>15|TRBJ2-7|TRBD1|TRBV9|.
TGTGCCAGCAGCGTAGATACAGGACAGGGCTACGAGCAGTACTTC
CASSVDTGQGYEQYF
>13|TRBJ2-2|.|TRBV7-3|.
TGTGCCAGCAGCTTAGCTATCACCGGGGAGCTGTTTTTT
CASSLAITGELFF
>13|TRBJ1-2|.|TRBV6-4|.
TGTGCCAGTTCACAGGACAGAAACTATGGCTACACCTTC
CASSQDRNYGYTF
>13|TRBJ1-4|TRBD1|TRBV28|.
TGTGCCATAAGAGACAGGGGAACTGAAAAACTGTTTTTT
CAIRDRGTEKLFF
>14|TRBJ2-1|.|TRBV21-1|.
TGTGCCCCCGTGACTAGCGGGGAGTCCTACGAGCAGTTCTTC
CAPVTSGESYEQFF
>14|TRBJ1-5|.|TRBV5-8|.
TGTGCCAGCAGCAAGGGACTTAGCAATCAGCCCCAGCATTTT
CASSKGLSNQPQHF
>17|TRBJ2-2|.|TRBV10-1|few
TGCGCCAGCAAGCCAGGCGGGGGCTATTCGGACACCGGGGAGCTGTTTTTT
CASKPGGGYSDTGELFF
>18|TRBJ1-1|TRBD1|TRBV13|.
TGTGCCAGCAGCTTAATGCTGGGATTCCCGGACAGGGACACTGAAGCTTTCTTT
CASSLMLGFPDRDTEAFF
>13|TRBJ1-2|TRBD1|TRBV30|.
TGTGCCTGGAGGTTGACAGGGCGCTATGGCTACACCTTC
CAWRLTGRYGYTF
>16|TRBJ2-7|TRBD1|TRBV9|.
TGTGCCAGCAGCCCACCCCTTGGGGACAGGGCAACCGAGCAGTACTTC
CASSPPLGDRATEQYF